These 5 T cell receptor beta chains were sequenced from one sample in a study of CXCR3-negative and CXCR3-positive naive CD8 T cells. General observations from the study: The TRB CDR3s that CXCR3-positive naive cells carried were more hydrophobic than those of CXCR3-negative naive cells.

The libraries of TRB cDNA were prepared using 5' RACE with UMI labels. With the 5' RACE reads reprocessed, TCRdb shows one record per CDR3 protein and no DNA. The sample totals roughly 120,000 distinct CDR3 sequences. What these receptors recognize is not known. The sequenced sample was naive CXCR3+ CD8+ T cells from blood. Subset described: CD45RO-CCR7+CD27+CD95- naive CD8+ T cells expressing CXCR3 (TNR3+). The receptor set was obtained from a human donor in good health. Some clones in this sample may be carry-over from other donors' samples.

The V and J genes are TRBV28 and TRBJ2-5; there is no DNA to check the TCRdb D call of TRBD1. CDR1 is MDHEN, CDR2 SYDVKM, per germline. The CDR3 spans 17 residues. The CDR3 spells CASGGDRKGQWEETQYF.

This chain's CDR3 is CASSSGDRIYEQYF. This chain uses TRBV11-2 with TRBJ2-7; TCRdb lists TRBD1, though no DNA is available to test this call. Germline lookup yields CDR1 SGHAT and CDR2 FQNNGV. The CDR3 has 14 amino acids.

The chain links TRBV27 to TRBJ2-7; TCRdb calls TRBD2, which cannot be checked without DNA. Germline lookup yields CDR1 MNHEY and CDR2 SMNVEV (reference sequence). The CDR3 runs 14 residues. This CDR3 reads CASSSRLADYEQYF.

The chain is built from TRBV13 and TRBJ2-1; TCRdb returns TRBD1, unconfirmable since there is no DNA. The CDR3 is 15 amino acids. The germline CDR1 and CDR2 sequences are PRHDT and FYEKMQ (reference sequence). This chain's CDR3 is CASSSQSGGRNEQFF.

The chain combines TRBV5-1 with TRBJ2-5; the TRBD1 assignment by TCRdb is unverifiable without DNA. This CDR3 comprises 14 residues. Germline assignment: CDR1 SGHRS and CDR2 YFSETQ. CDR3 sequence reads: CASSLWSGEGTQYF.